This T cell receptor beta chain derives from a study of post-analysis software for immune sequencing data. Study-level background: As for disease course, relapsing-remitting, secondary progressive and progressive-relapsing multiple sclerosis were all included. General study points: Controls significantly exceeded multiple sclerosis patients in normalized Chao1 diversity. By F measure, strong co-clustering occurred among samples prepared in the same batch. In patients, five or six TRBV segments were more frequent than in controls, with TRBV5-6, TRBV5-1 and TRBV20-1 among them.

Concerning this clonotype itself: Its antigen is currently unknown.

Researchers reported that TCR beta cDNA libraries carried unique molecular identifiers. Input amounts of roughly 1 to 10 million T cells were used. These gave approximately 500,000 cDNA molecules, so each molecule approximated one T cell. Using its own MiXCR run on the PCR reads, TCRdb lists one record per CDR3 protein. Of under 900,000 distinct CDR3 sequences listed, under 70% are singletons. V dropped 3 bases and J dropped 11; count of bases not matched to a gene: 3. The CDR3 spans 12 residues. The V and J genes are TRBV12-3 or TRBV12-4 and TRBJ1-4; 7 bases are shared with TRBD1. The sequenced sample was blood. The TCR sequence derives from a girl between 10 and 17 years old with multiple sclerosis. CDR3 region: CASSLDRSKLFF. CDR3 bases: TGTGCCAGCAGTTTGGACAGGTCCAAACTGTTTTTT.